This paragraph reports one T cell receptor beta chain. This entry is derived from a study of blood T cell repertoires in COVID-19. Looking at the study overall: Sites in the United States, Italy and Spain provided acute and convalescent COVID-19 samples. Nucleic acid was either cDNA or gDNA, and it came from T cells, B-cell-depleted T cells, or PBMCs.

In the original processing: Reference gene primer amplification gave estimated nucleated cell counts. Profiled with immunoSEQ multiplex PCR; TCRdb holds only in-frame clones, not every one. The V and J calls and the clone size are those of that table, but D and trimming were determined from the DNA. Counted here are about 83,000 clones, approximately 86% occurring once; the ten biggest clones make up 8%. Trimming took off 6 bases at V and 8 bases at J, with 17 bases between the two ends. The CDR3 extends over 14 amino acids. In germline, CDR1 is MNHEY, CDR2 SMNVEV (reference sequence). The V gene is TRBV27, the J gene TRBJ2-1; D is possibly TRBD2 (6 bases). The receptor was derived from a man aged 80 or over with active or convalescent COVID-19. The sequencing input was peripheral blood. This CDR3 is CASRGSVEGYEQFF. CDR3 coding DNA: TGTGCCAGCAGGGGCTCGGTGGAGGGTTATGAGCAGTTCTTC.